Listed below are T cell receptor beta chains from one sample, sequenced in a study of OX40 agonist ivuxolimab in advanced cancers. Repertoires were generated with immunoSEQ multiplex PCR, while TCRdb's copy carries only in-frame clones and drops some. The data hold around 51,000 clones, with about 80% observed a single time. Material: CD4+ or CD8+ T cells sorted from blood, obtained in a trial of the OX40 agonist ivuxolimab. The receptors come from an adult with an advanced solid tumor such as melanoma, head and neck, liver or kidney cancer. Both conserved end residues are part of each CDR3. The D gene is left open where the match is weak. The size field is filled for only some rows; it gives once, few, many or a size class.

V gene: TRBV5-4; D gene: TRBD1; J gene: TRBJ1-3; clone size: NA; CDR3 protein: CASSFDRAGNTIYF; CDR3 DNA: TGTGCCAGCAGCTTCGACAGGGCTGGAAACACCATATATTTT
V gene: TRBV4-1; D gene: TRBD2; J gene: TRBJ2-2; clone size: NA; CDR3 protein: CASSQGVLAGNTGELFF; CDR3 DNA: TGCGCCAGCAGCCAAGGGGTACTAGCGGGGAACACCGGGGAGCTGTTTTTT
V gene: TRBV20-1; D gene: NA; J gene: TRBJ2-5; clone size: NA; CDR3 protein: CSARVGETQYF; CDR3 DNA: TGCAGTGCTAGAGTTGGGGAGACCCAGTACTTC
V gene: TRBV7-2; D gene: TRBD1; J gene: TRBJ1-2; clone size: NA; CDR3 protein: CASSVDRGRGYTF; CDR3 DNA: TGTGCCAGCAGCGTAGATAGGGGGCGAGGCTACACCTTC
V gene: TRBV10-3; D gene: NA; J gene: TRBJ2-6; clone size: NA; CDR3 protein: CAISAQTSGANVLTF; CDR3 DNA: TGTGCCATCAGTGCCCAGACGTCTGGGGCCAACGTCCTGACTTTC
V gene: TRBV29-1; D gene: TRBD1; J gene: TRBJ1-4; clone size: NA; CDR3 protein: CSVEDRYRGLSKLFF; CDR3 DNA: TGCAGCGTTGAAGATCGGTACAGGGGGCTGTCAAAACTGTTTTTT
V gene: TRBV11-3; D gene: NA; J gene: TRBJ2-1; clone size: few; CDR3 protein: CASSSGGVYNEQFF; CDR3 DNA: TGTGCCAGCAGCTCTGGGGGAGTGTACAATGAGCAGTTCTTC
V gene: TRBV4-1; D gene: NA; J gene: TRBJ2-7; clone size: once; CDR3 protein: CASSRQQTAAYEQYF; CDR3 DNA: TGCGCCAGCAGCCGACAACAGACGGCAGCCTACGAGCAGTACTTC
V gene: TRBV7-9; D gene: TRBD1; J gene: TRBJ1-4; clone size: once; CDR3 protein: CASSFDREQAEKLFF; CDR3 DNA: TGTGCCAGCAGCTTTGACAGGGAGCAGGCTGAAAAACTGTTTTTT
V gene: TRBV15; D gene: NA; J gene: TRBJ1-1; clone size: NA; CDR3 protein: CATGNGWDIGGTEAFF; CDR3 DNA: TGTGCCACCGGAAATGGGTGGGACATAGGGGGCACTGAAGCTTTCTTT
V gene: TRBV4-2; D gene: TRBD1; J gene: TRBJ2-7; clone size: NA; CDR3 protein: CASSQLGQGAVEQYF; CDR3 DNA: TGTGCCAGCAGCCAACTGGGACAGGGGGCAGTTGAGCAGTACTTC
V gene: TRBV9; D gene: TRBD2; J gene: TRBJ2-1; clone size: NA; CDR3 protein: CASSVTSGAQFF; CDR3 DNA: TGTGCCAGCAGCGTAACTAGCGGGGCGCAGTTCTTC
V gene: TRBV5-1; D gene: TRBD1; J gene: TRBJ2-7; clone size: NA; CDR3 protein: CASSLGQGPYEQYF; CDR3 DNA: TGCGCCAGCAGCTTGGGACAGGGCCCCTACGAGCAGTACTTC
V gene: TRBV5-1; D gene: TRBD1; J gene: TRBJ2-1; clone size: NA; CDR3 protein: CASSLAGTGYNEQFF; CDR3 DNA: TGCGCCAGCAGCTTGGCCGGGACAGGGTACAATGAGCAGTTCTTC
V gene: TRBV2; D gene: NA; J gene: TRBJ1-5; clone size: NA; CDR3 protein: CASSEGRTINQPQHF; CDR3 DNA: TGTGCCAGCAGTGAGGGTAGGACAATTAATCAGCCCCAGCATTTT
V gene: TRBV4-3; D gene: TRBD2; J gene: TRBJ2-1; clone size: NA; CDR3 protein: CASSQQLAGGYNEQFF; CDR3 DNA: TGCGCCAGCAGCCAACAACTAGCGGGGGGATACAATGAGCAGTTCTTC
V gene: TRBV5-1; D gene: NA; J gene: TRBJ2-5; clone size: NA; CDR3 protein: CASSLEETQYF; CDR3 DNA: TGCGCCAGCAGCTTGGAAGAGACCCAGTACTTC
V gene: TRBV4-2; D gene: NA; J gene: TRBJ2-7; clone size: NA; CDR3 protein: CASSQVAGADYEQYF; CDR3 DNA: TGTGCCAGCAGCCAAGTGGCGGGGGCCGACTACGAGCAGTACTTC
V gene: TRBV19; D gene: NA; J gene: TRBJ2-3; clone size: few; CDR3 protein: CASRGRGAADTQYF; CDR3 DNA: TGTGCCAGCCGGGGACGGGGGGCTGCGGATACGCAGTATTTT
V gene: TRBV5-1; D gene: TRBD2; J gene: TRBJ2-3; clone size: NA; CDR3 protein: CASSLGLAGGTDTQYF; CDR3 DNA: TGCGCCAGCAGCCTGGGACTAGCGGGGGGCACAGATACGCAGTATTTT
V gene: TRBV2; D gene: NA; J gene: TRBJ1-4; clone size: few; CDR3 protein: CASSEGSSPGEKLFF; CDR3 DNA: TGTGCCAGCAGTGAAGGGTCGTCCCCGGGTGAAAAACTGTTTTTT
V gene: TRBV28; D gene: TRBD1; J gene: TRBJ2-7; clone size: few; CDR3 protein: CASTSTDRRTYEQYF; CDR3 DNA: TGTGCCAGCACCTCGACGGACAGGCGAACCTACGAGCAGTACTTC
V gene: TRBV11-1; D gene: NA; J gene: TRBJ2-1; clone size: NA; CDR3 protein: CASSLGPRAGPGEQFF; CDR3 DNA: TGTGCCAGCAGTCTTGGACCGCGGGCCGGCCCGGGTGAGCAGTTCTTC
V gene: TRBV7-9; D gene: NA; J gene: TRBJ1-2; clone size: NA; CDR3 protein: CASSLGGASNYGYTF; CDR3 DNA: TGTGCCAGCAGCTTAGGAGGGGCCAGTAACTATGGCTACACCTTC
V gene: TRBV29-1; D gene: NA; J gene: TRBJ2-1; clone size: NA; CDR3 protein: CSVDPRGLGGATYNEQFF; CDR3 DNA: TGCAGCGTTGATCCTCGAGGGTTAGGAGGGGCAACCTACAATGAGCAGTTCTTC
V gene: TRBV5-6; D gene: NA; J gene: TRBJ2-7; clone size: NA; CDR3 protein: CASSAPPGEQYF; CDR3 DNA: TGTGCCAGCAGCGCCCCGCCAGGCGAGCAGTACTTC
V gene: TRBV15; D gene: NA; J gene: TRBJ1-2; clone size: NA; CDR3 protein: CATSRDPTDPHGYTF; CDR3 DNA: TGTGCCACCAGCAGAGATCCCACGGACCCTCATGGCTACACCTTC
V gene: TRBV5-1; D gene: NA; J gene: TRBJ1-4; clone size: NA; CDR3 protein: CASSLEVTVKKLFF; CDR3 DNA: TGCGCCAGCAGCTTGGAGGTGACAGTAAAAAAACTGTTTTTT
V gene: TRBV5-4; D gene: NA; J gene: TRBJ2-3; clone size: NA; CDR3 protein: CASSLGPLTLVF; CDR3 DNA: TGTGCCAGCAGCTTGGGGCCGTTAACGTTAGTATTT
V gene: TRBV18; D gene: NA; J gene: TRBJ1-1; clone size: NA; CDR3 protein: CASSQQGTVTEAFF; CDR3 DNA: TGTGCCAGCTCACAACAGGGTACGGTCACTGAAGCTTTCTTT
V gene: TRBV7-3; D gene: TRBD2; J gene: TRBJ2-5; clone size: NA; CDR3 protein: CASSSTSGGVQETQYF; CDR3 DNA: TGTGCCAGCAGCTCGACTAGCGGGGGGGTTCAAGAGACCCAGTACTTC
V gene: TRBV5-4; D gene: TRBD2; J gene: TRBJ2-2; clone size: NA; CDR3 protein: CASSSHASGGTGELFF; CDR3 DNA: TGTGCCAGCAGCTCCCATGCTAGCGGGGGAACCGGGGAGCTGTTTTTT
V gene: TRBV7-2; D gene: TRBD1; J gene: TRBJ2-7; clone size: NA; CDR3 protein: CASSLIGGLGTGVYEQYF; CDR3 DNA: TGTGCCAGCAGCTTAATAGGGGGGTTAGGGACAGGAGTGTACGAGCAGTACTTC
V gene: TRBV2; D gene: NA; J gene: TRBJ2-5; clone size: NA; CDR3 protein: CASSSQGLGETQYF; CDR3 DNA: TGTGCCAGCAGCAGCCAGGGGCTGGGAGAGACCCAGTACTTC
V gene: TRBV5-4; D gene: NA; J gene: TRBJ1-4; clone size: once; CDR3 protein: CAQQIEEKLFF; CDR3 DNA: TGTGCCCAGCAAATAGAGGAAAAACTGTTTTTT
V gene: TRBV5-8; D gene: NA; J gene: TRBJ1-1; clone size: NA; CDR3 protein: CASSQDGHTEAFF; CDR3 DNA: TGTGCCAGCAGCCAAGATGGACACACTGAAGCTTTCTTT
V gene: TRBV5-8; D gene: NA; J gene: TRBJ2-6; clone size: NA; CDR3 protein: CASIPSRENRANVLTF; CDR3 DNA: TGTGCCAGCATCCCATCCCGGGAGAATCGGGCCAACGTCCTGACTTTC
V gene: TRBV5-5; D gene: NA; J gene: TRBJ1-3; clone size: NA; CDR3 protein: CASSLERDGNTIYF; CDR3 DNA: TGTGCCAGCAGCTTGGAAAGAGATGGAAACACCATATATTTT
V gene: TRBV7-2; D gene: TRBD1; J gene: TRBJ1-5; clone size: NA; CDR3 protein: CASTLQGNQPQHF; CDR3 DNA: TGTGCCAGCACCCTACAGGGGAATCAGCCCCAGCATTTT
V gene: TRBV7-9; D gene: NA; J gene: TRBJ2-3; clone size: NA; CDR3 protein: CASSLRRGPRGTDTQYF; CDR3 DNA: TGTGCCAGCAGCTTACGACGGGGGCCCAGGGGCACAGATACGCAGTATTTT
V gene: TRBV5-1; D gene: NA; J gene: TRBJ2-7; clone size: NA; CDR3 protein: CASSFDTYYEQYF; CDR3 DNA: TGCGCCAGCAGCTTCGACACCTACTACGAGCAGTACTTC
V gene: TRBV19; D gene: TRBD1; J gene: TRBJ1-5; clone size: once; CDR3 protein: CASSTPPGTGNNQPQHF; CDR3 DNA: TGTGCCAGTAGTACCCCCCCCGGGACAGGTAACAATCAGCCCCAGCATTTT
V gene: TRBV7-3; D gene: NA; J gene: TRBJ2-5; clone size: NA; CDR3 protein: CASSLYRGETQYF; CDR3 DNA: TGTGCCAGCAGCTTATACCGCGGGGAGACCCAGTACTTC
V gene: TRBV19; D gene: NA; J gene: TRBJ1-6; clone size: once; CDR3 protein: CASSMRRDATRAPLHF; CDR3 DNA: TGTGCCAGTAGTATGAGGCGGGACGCGACTAGGGCACCCCTCCACTTT
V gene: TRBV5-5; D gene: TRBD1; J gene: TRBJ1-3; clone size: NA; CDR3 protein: CASSAGTAISGNTIYF; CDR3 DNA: TGTGCCAGCAGCGCCGGGACAGCCATCTCTGGAAACACCATATATTTT
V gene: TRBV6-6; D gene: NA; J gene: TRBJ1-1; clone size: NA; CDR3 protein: CVSSYWVAEAFF; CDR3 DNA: TGTGTCAGCAGTTACTGGGTGGCTGAAGCTTTCTTT
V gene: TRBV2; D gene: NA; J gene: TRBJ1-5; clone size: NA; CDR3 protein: CASSEGVGNQPQHF; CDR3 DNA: TGTGCCAGCAGTGAAGGGGTAGGCAATCAGCCCCAGCATTTT
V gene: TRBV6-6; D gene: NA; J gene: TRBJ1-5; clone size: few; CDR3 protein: CASRSHLTNGQPQHF; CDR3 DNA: TGTGCCAGCAGAAGCCACCTGACCAACGGCCAGCCCCAGCATTTT
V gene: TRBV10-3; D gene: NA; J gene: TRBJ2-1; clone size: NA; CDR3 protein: CAISESMAGLYNEQFF; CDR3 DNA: TGTGCCATCAGTGAGTCGATGGCAGGCCTCTACAATGAGCAGTTCTTC
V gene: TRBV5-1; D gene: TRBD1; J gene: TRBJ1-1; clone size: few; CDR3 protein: CASSEYRGSTNTEAFF; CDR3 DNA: TGCGCCAGCAGCGAATACAGGGGGTCGACGAACACTGAAGCTTTCTTT
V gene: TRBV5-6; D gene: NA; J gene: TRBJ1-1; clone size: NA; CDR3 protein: CASSLDRLVNTEAFF; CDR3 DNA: TGTGCCAGCAGCTTGGACCGTTTGGTGAACACTGAAGCTTTCTTT
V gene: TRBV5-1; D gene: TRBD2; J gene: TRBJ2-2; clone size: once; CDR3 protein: CASSLNRGDTGELFF; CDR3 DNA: TGCGCCAGCAGCTTGAACCGGGGGGACACCGGGGAGCTGTTTTTT
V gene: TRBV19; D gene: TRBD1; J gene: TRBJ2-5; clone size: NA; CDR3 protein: CASSIGQGQETQYF; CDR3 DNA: TGTGCCAGTAGTATCGGACAGGGACAAGAGACCCAGTACTTC
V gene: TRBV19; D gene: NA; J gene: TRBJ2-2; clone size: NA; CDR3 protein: CASSPGTDTGELFF; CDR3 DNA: TGTGCCAGTAGTCCCGGGACCGACACCGGGGAGCTGTTTTTT
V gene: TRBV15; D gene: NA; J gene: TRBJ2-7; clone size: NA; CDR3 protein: CATSSSPDPPSEQYF; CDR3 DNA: TGTGCCACCAGCAGCAGCCCGGACCCCCCCTCCGAGCAGTACTTC